This is a list of T cell receptor beta chains from one sample in a study of beta chain features in type 1 diabetes. Using immunoSEQ multiplex PCR, the repertoire was profiled, and TCRdb retains in-frame clones only, with some absent. The sample records approximately 260,000 clones, roughly 22% being singletons. The sequenced sample was naive CD4+ T cells from blood. These receptors originate from a woman in her forties with type 1 diabetes. Each CDR3 is given with its conserved first and last residue. The D gene is left open where the match is weak. Clone size appears in some rows only: once, few, many, or a class for an expanded clone.

d_call clone_size j_call v_call cdr3_nt cdr3_aa
. few TRBJ2-3 TRBV27 TGTGCCAGCAGTTTGGTTTTAGCAGCAGATACGCAGTATTTT CASSLVLAADTQYF
TRBD2 few TRBJ2-1 TRBV19 TGTGCCACCTCCGGGACTACTTCGGCCAATGAGCAGTTCTTC CATSGTTSANEQFF
. few TRBJ1-1 TRBV4-3 TGCGCCAGCAGCCAAGATACGGGGATAACTGAAGCTTTCTTT CASSQDTGITEAFF
TRBD1 . TRBJ2-2 TRBV5-4 TGTGCCAGCAGCCAACGGGACAGGGGGCGTTCGGCCGGGGAGCTGTTTTTT CASSQRDRGRSAGELFF
. few TRBJ2-1 TRBV29-1 TGCAGCGTTAAATTGGACTTCCCCTACAATGAGCAGTTCTTC CSVKLDFPYNEQFF
TRBD1 few TRBJ1-1 TRBV25-1 TGTGCCAGCAAGCGCCTAGACAGGGAGAACACTGAAGCTTTCTTT CASKRLDRENTEAFF
. . TRBJ1-1 TRBV7-9 TGTGCCAGCAGCTTAGAGCGCAGCAACACTGAAGCTTTCTTT CASSLERSNTEAFF
. . TRBJ1-5 TRBV4-3 TGCGCCAGCAGCCAAGTGTTAGACAGTGGGGGCAATCAGCCCCAGCATTTT CASSQVLDSGGNQPQHF
. few TRBJ2-3 TRBV4-3 TGCGCCAGCAGCCAAGAGGGAGCAGATACGCAGTATTTT CASSQEGADTQYF
. . TRBJ1-2 TRBV28 TGTGCCAGCGGCAGTTCCGGGGAGGGCTACACCTTC CASGSSGEGYTF
. . TRBJ2-7 TRBV4-3 TGCGCCAGCAGCCAAGATCTCGCGGGTCTCTCCTACGAGCAGTACTTC CASSQDLAGLSYEQYF
. few TRBJ1-2 TRBV9 TGTGCCAGCAGCGTGCTCAGGGGAGGCTACACCTTC CASSVLRGGYTF
. few TRBJ2-7 TRBV27 TGTGCCAGCAGTTTAGGCAGGAGGAACGAGCAGTACTTC CASSLGRRNEQYF
. . TRBJ2-2 TRBV29-1 TGCAGCGCACCGGGACACAACACCGGGGAGCTGTTTTTT CSAPGHNTGELFF
. few TRBJ2-4 TRBV4-3 TGCGCCAGCAGCCAAGAGAGGGGGGGGGAATTCGGAAACATTCAGTACTTC CASSQERGGEFGNIQYF
TRBD1 few TRBJ2-7 TRBV28 TGTGCCAGCAGTGGGGCGGACAGGGTCTACGAGCAGTACTTC CASSGADRVYEQYF
TRBD1 few TRBJ2-3 TRBV29-1 TGCAGCGCTGGAGGGAGACAGGGGGTTGGGGATACGCAGTATTTT CSAGGRQGVGDTQYF
TRBD1 . TRBJ2-7 TRBV5-4 TGTGCCAGCAGCTTGGGTGACAGGGGTACGGTCTACGAGCAGTACTTC CASSLGDRGTVYEQYF
. . TRBJ2-1 TRBV4-3 TGCGCCAGCAGCTTCCGGGGGAGCTCCTACAATGAGCAGTTCTTC CASSFRGSSYNEQFF
TRBD1 few TRBJ1-1 TRBV7-9 TGTGCCAGCAGCCCCGACAGGGTTACGAACACTGAAGCTTTCTTT CASSPDRVTNTEAFF
. . TRBJ2-1 TRBV18 TGTGCCAGCTCACCCCCCTTCCCTAGCTCCTACAATGAGCAGTTCTTC CASSPPFPSSYNEQFF
. few TRBJ1-1 TRBV14 TGTGCCAGCAGCCATCAAGGGAGGATGAACACTGAAGCTTTCTTT CASSHQGRMNTEAFF
. . TRBJ1-1 TRBV5-4 TGTGCCAGCCAAAGGGGGGGCGCAGAGGGGAACACTGAAGCTTTCTTT CASQRGGAEGNTEAFF